This T cell receptor beta chain was obtained from a study of blood T cell repertoires in COVID-19. The CDR3 has 16 residues. V shed 5 bases and J shed 7 bases, with 20 bases lying between them. Germline V lookup: CDR1 SGHAT, CDR2 FQNNGV. Libraries were prepared by immunoSEQ multiplex PCR; TCRdb keeps only in-frame clonotypes and omits some of them. The top ten hold more than 4.5% of the sample, which has fewer than 120,000 clones, about 90% seen once. This clone has just one count. The origin of this receptor is a human donor in a cohort sampled during active COVID-19. The V gene is TRBV11-2, the J gene TRBJ1-4; a possible D gene is TRBD1 (6 bases). The sequencing sample was made of peripheral blood. The CDR3 bases are TGTGCCAGCAGCCCGTGGACAGATCAGCTCGCTGAAAAACTGTTTTTT. It specifies CASSPWTDQLAEKLFF.